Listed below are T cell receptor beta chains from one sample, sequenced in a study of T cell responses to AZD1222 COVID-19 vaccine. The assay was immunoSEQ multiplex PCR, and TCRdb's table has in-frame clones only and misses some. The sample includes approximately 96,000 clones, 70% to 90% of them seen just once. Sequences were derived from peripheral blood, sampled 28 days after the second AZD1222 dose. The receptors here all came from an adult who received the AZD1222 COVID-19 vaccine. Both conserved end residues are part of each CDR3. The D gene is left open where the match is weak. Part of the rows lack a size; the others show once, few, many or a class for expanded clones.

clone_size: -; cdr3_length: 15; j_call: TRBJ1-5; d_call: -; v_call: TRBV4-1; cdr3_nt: TGCGCCAGCAGCCAAGTGAGTCTGGGCAATCAGCCCCAGCATTTT; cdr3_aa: CASSQVSLGNQPQHF
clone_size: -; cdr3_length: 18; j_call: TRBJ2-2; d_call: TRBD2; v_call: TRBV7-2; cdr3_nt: TGTGCCAGCAGCTTTGGACTAGCGGGAGGCCGGAACACCGGGGAGCTGTTTTTT; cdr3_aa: CASSFGLAGGRNTGELFF
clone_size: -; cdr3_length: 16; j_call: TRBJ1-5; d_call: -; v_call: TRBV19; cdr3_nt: TGTGCCAGTAGTATGCAAACCGACAGGCGGAATCAGCCCCAGCATTTT; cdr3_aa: CASSMQTDRRNQPQHF
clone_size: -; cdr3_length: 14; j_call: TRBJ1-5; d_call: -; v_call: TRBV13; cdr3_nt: TGTGCCAGCAGCTTGGGAGAGAGCAATCAGCCCCAGCATTTT; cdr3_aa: CASSLGESNQPQHF
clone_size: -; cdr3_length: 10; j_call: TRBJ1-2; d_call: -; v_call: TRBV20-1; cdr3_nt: TGCAGTGCTACGGATTATGGCTACACCTTC; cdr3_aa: CSATDYGYTF
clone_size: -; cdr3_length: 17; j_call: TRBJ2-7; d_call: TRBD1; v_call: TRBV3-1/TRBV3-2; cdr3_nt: TGTGCCAGCAGTCGTACGACAGGGAAGGTTGGGACCTACGAGCAGTACTTC; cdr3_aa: CASSRTTGKVGTYEQYF
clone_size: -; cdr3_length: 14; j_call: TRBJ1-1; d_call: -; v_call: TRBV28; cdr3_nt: TGTGCCAGCAGTTTATCACTGCGGGTCACTGAAGCTTTCTTT; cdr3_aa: CASSLSLRVTEAFF
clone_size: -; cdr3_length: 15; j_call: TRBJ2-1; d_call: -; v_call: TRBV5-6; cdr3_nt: TGTGCCAGCAGCCCTGGGTGGGGTCGAGACAATGAGCAGTTCTTC; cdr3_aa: CASSPGWGRDNEQFF
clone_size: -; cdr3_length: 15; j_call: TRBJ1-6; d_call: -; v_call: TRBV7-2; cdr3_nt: TGTGCCAGCAGCTCCTCCGGGACTAATAATTCACCCCTCCACTTT; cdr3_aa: CASSSSGTNNSPLHF
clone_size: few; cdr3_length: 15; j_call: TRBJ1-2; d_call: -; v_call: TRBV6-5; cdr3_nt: TGTGCCAGCAGTGACTCGGCACAGGGCCTCTATGGCTACACCTTC; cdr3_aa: CASSDSAQGLYGYTF
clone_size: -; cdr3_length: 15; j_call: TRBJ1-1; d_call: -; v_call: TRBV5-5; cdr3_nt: TGTGCCAGCAGCCCCGTGTGGTCCATGAACACTGAAGCTTTCTTT; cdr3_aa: CASSPVWSMNTEAFF
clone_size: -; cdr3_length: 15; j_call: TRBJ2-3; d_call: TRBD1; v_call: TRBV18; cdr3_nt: TGTGCCAGCTCACCCCGGGACAGGTACACAGATACGCAGTATTTT; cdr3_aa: CASSPRDRYTDTQYF
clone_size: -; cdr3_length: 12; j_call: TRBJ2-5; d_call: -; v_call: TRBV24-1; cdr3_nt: TGTGCCACCAGTACAGGAGTAGAGACCCAGTACTTC; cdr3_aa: CATSTGVETQYF
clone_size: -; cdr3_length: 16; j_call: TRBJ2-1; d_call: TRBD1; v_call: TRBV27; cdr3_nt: TGTGCCAGCAGACGCCCCGGGACAGGCTCCTACAATGAGCAGTTCTTC; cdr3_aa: CASRRPGTGSYNEQFF
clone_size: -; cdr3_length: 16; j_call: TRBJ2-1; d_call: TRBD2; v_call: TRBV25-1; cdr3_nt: TGTGCCAGCAGTGCTATCTTCGGACTAGACTACAATGAGCAGTTCTTC; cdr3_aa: CASSAIFGLDYNEQFF
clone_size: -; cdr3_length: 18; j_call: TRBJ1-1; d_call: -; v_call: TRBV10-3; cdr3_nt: TGTGCCATCAGTGATGGGGAGTGGGGTCCTGGTATGACCACTGAAGCTTTCTTT; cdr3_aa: CAISDGEWGPGMTTEAFF
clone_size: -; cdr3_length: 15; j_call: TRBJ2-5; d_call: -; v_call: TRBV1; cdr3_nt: TGCACCAGCAGCCAAGATTGGGACAGGGAAGAGACCCAGTACTTC; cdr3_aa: CTSSQDWDREETQYF
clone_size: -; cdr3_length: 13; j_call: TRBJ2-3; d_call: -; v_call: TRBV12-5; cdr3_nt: TGTGCTAGTGGTCCGCCGGACACAGATACGCAGTATTTT; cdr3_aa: CASGPPDTDTQYF
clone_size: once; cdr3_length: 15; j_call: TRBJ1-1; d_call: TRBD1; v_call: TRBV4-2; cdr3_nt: TGTGCCAGCAGCCAAGAACAGGGGGCTAGGGGTGAAGCTTTCTTT; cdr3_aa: CASSQEQGARGEAFF
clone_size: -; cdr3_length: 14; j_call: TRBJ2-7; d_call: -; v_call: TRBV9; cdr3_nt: TGTGCCAGCAGCGATAGGGAGGCGGGGTACGAGCAGTACTTC; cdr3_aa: CASSDREAGYEQYF
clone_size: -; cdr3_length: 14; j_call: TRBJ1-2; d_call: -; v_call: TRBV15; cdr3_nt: TGTGCCACCAGCAGCGGGACGCAGGGCCTGGGCTACACCTTC; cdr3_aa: CATSSGTQGLGYTF
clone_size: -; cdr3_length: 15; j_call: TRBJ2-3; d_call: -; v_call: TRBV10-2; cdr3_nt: TGCGCCAGCACGGACCTACGACTAGACACAGATACGCAGTATTTT; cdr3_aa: CASTDLRLDTDTQYF
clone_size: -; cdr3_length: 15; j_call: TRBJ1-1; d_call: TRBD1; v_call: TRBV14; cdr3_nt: TGTGCCAGCAGCCCCAGGACAGGGAGTAGCACTGAAGCTTTCTTT; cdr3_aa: CASSPRTGSSTEAFF
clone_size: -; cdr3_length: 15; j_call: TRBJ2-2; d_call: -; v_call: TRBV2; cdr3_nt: TGTGCCAGCAGTGAAAATGGCCAGGGAGCCGGGGAGCTGTTTTTT; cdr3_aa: CASSENGQGAGELFF
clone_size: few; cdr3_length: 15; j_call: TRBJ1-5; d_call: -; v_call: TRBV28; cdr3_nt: TGTGCCAGCAGTCGCCGGGGGGGCGACAATCAGCCCCAGCATTTT; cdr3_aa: CASSRRGGDNQPQHF
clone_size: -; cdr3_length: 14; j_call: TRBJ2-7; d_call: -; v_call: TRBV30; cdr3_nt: TGTGCCTGGACCAACGAGGTAGACCCCTACGAGCAGTACTTC; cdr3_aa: CAWTNEVDPYEQYF
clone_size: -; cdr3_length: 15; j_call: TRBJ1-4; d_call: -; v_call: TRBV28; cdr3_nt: TGTGCCAGCAGTTCCCCCGGACCCATTAATGAAAAACTGTTTTTT; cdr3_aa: CASSSPGPINEKLFF
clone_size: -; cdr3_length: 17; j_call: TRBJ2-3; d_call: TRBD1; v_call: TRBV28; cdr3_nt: TGTGCCAGCAGTTTATATAGGACAGGGGTGACCCCAGATACGCAGTATTTT; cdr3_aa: CASSLYRTGVTPDTQYF
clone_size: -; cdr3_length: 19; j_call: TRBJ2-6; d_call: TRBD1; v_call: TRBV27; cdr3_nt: TGTGCCAGCAGTTCGGGACAGGGTGTATCTCCGTCCGGGGCCAACGTCCTGACTTTC; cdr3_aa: CASSSGQGVSPSGANVLTF
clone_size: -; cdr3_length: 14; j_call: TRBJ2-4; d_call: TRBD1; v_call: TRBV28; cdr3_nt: TGTGCCAGCAGTTTCCCCGGGACAGGAAACATTCAGTACTTC; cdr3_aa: CASSFPGTGNIQYF
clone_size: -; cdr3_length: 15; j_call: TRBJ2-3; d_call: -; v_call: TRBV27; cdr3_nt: TGTGCCAGCAGTCACGGACATCCGGACACAGATACGCAGTATTTT; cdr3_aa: CASSHGHPDTDTQYF
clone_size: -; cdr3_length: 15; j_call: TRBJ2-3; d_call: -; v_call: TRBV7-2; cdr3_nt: TGTGCCAGCAGCCCCCAGTCGGGAGTAACAGATACGCAGTATTTT; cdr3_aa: CASSPQSGVTDTQYF
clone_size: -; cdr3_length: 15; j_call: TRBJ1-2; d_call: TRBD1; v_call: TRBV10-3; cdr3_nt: TGTGCCATCCCGGGGGGGACAGGGCCCGACTATGGCTACACCTTC; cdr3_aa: CAIPGGTGPDYGYTF
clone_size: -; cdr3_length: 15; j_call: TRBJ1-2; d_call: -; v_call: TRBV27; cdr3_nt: TGTGCCAGCACTCCCGGTGGACGAGCCTCCTATGGCTACACCTTC; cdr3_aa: CASTPGGRASYGYTF
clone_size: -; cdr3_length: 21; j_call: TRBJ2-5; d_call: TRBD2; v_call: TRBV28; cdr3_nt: TGTGCCAGCAGTTTATACCGTACTGCGGCCCGGACTAGCGGGGTACAAGAGACCCAGTACTTC; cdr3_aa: CASSLYRTAARTSGVQETQYF
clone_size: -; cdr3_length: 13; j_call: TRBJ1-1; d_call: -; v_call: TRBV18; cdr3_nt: TGTGCCAGCTCACGGACAGAGAACACTGAAGCTTTCTTT; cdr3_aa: CASSRTENTEAFF
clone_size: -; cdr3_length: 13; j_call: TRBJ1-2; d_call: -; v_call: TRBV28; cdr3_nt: TGTGCCAGCAGTTCAACAGGGATCTATGGCTACACCTTC; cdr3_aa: CASSSTGIYGYTF
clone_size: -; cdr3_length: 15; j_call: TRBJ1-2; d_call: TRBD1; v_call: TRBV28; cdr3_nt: TGTGCCACTATACAGGGGCTCCCTAGTCTATATGGCTACACCTTC; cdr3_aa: CATIQGLPSLYGYTF
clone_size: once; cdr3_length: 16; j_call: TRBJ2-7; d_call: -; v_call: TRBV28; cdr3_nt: TGTGCCAGCAGTTTACCTGGGGGGCCCACCTCCTACGAGCAGTACTTC; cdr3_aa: CASSLPGGPTSYEQYF
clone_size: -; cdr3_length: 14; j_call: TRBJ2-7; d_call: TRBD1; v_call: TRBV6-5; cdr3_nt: TGTGCCAGCAGTCGGACAGGGAAAGGGTACGAGCAGTACTTC; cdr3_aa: CASSRTGKGYEQYF
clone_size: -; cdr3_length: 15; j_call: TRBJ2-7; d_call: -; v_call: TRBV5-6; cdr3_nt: TGTGCCAGCAGCTTGGCCAAGATAGGGCGGTACGAGCAGTACTTC; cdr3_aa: CASSLAKIGRYEQYF
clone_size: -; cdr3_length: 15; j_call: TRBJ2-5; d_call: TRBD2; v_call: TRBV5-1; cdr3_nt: TGCGCCAGCAGCTTTGCTAGCGGGGGCCAAGAGACCCAGTACTTC; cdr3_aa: CASSFASGGQETQYF
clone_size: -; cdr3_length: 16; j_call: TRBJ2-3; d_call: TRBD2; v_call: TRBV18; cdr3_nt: TGTGCCAGCTCACCAGGGACGGGAGGCAGCACAGATACGCAGTATTTT; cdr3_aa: CASSPGTGGSTDTQYF
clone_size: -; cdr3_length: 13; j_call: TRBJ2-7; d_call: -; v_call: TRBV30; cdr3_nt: TGTGCCTGGAGAGGGGCGCTGGGCTACGAGCAGTACTTC; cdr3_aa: CAWRGALGYEQYF
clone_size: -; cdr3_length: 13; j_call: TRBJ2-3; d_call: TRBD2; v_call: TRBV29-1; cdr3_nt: TGCAGCGTCGGGACTACCCGCACAGATACGCAGTATTTT; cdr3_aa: CSVGTTRTDTQYF
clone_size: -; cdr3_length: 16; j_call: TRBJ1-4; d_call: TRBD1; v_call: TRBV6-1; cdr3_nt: TGTGCCAGCAGTGCCTGGACAGGGGGGATCAATGAAAAACTGTTTTTT; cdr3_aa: CASSAWTGGINEKLFF
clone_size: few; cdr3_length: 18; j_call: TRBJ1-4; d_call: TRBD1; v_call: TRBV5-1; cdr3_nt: TGCGCCAGCAGCATGTCGGGACAGGGGGCAGGTGCTAATGAAAAACTGTTTTTT; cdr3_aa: CASSMSGQGAGANEKLFF
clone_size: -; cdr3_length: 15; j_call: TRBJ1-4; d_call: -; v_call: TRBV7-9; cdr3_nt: TGTGCCAGCAGCCCCAACGGGGGGTTTAATGAAAAACTGTTTTTT; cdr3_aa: CASSPNGGFNEKLFF
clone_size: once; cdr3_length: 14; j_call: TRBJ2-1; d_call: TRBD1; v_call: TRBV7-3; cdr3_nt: TGTGCCAGCAGCATGACAGGGGGCCAGGGTGAGCAGTTCTTC; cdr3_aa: CASSMTGGQGEQFF
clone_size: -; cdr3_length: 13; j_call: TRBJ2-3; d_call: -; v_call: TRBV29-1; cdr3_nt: TGCAGCGTTGAGAGGGGATTCGGAGATACGCAGTATTTT; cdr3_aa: CSVERGFGDTQYF
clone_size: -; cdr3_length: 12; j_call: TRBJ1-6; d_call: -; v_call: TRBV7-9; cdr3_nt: TGTGCCAGCGGGACCGACAGTTCACCCCTCCACTTT; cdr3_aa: CASGTDSSPLHF
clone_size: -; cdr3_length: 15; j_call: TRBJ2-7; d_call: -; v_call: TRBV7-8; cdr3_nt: TGTGCCAGCAGCATACCCGGGATCTCTTCGGACGAGCAGTACTTC; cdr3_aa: CASSIPGISSDEQYF